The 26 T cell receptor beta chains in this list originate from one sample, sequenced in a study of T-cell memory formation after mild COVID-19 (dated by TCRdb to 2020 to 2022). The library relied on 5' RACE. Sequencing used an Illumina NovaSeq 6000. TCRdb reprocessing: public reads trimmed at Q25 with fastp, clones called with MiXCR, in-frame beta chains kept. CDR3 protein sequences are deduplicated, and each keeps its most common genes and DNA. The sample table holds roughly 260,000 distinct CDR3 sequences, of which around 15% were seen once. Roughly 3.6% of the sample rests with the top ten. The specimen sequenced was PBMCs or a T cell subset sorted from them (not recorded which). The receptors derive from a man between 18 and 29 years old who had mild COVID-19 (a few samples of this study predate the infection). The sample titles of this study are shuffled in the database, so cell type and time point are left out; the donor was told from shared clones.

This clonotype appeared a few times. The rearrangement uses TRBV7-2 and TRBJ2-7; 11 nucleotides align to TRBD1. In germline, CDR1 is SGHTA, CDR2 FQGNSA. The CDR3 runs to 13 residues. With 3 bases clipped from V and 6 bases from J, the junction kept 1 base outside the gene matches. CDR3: CASSLDRGPEQYV. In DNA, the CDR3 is TGTGCCAGCAGCTTGGACAGGGGGCCCGAGCAGTACGTC.

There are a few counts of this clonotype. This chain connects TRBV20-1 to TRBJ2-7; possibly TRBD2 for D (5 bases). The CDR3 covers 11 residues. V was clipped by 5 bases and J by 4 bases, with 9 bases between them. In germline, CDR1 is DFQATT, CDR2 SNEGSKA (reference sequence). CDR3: CSAATGYEQYV. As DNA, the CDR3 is TGCAGTGCTGCCACGGGGTACGAGCAGTACGTC.

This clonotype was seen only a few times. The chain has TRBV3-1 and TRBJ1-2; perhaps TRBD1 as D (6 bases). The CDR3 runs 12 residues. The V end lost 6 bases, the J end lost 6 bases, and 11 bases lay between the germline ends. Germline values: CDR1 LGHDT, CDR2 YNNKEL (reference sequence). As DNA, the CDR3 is TGTGCCAGCAGTAACACAGGGAATGGCTACACCTTC. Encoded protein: CASSNTGNGYTF.

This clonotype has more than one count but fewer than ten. The CDR3 protein is CASSLEAGGYRYGYTF. CDR3 DNA: TGTGCCAGCAGTTTAGAGGCAGGGGGCTATCGCTATGGCTACACCTTC. The gene calls are TRBV12-3 or TRBV12-4 and TRBJ1-2, with 8 bases aligning to TRBD1. The CDR3 runs to 16 residues. The J segment lost 4 bases and the V segment lost 1 base, leaving 8 bases of the junction unmatched.

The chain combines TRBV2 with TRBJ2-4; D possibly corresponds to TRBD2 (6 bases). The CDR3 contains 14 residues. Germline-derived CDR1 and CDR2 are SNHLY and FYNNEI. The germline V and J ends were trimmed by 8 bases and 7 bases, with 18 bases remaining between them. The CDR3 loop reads CASSPTGTLNIQYF. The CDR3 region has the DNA TGTGCCAGCTCCCCTACTGGGACTCTTAACATTCAGTACTTC. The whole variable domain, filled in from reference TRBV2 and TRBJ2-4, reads EPEVTQTPSHQVTQMGQEVILRCVPISNHLYFYWYRQILGQKVEFLVSFYNNEISEKSEIFDDQFSVERPDGSNFTLKIRSTKLEDSAMYFCASSPTGTLNIQYFGAGTRLSVL.

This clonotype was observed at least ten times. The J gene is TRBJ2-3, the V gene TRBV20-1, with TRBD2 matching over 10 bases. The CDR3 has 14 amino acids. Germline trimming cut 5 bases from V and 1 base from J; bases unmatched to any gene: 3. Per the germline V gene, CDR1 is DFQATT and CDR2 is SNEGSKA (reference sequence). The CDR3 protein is CSARGTSGTDTQYF. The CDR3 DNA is TGCAGTGCTCGGGGGACTAGCGGCACAGATACGCAGTATTTT.

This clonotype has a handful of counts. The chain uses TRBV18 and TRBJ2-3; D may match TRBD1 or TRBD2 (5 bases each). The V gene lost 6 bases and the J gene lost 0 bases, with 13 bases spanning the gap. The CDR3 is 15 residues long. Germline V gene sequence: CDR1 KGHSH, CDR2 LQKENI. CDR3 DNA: TGTGCCAGCTCTGGGACGGTGGCTAGCACAGATACGCAGTATTTT. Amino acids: CASSGTVASTDTQYF.

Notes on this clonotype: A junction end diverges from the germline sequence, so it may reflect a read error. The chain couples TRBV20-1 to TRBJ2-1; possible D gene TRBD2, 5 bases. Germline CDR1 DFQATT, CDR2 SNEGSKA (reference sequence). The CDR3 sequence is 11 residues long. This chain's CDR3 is CSARADNEQFF. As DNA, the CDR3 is TGCAGTGCCAGAGCGGACAATGAGCAGTTCTTC.

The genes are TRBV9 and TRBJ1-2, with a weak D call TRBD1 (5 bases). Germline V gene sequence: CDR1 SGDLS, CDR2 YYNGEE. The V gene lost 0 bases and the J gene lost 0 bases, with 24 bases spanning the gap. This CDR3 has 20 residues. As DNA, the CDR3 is TGTGCCAGCAGCGTAGGTCTTACTATGGCATGGGGGTTAGCTAACTATGGCTACACCTTC. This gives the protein CASSVGLTMAWGLANYGYTF.

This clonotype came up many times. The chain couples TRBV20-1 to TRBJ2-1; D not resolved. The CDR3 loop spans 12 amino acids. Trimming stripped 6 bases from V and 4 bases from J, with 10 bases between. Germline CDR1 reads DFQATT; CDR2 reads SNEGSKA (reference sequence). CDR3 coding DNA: TGCAGTGCGGAAACCAATTACAATGAGCAGTTCTTC. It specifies CSAETNYNEQFF.

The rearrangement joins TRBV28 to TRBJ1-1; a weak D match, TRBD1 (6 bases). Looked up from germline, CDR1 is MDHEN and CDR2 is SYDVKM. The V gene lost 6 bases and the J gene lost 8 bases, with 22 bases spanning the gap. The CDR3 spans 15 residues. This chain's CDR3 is CASSTAGGGNLEAFF. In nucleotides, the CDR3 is TGTGCCAGCAGCACTGCGGGGGGCGGCAATCTCGAAGCTTTCTTT. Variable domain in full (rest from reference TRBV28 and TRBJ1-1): DVKVTQSSRYLVKRTGEKVFLECVQDMDHENMFWYRQDPGLGLRLIYFSYDVKMKEKGDIPEGYSVSREKKERFSLILESASTNQTSMYLCASSTAGGGNLEAFFGQGTRLTVV.

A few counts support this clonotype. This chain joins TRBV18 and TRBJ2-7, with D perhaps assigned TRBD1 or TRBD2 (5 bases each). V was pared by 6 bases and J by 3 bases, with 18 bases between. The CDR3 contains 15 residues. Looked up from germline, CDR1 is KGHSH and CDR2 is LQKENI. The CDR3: CASSPGTSTVYEQYF. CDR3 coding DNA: TGTGCCAGCTCGCCCGGGACCTCAACGGTCTACGAGCAGTACTTC.

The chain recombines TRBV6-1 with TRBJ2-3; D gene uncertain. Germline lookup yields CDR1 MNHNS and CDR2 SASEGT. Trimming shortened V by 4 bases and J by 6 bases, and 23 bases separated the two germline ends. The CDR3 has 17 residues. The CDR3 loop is CASSVPAFSGPEDTQYF. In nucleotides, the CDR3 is TGTGCCAGCAGTGTCCCGGCCTTCTCCGGGCCCGAGGATACGCAGTATTTT.

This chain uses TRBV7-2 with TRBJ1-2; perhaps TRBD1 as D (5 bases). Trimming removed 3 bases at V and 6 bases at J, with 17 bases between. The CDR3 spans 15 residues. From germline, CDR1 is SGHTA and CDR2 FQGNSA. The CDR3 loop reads CASSLQQSRGNGYTF. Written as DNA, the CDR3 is TGTGCCAGCAGCTTGCAGCAATCGAGGGGTAATGGCTACACCTTC. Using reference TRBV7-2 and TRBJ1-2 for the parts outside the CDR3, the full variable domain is GAGVSQSPSNKVTEKGKDVELRCDPISGHTALYWYRQSLGQGLEFLIYFQGNSAPDKSGLPSDRFSAERTGGSVSTLTIQRTQQEDSAVYLCASSLQQSRGNGYTFGSGTRLTVV.

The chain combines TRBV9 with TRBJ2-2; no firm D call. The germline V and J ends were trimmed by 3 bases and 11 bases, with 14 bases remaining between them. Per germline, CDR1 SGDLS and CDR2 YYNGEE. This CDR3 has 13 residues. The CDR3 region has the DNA TGTGCCAGCAGCGCGGGCCCTCCGCAAGAGCTGTTTTTT. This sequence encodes CASSAGPPQELFF.

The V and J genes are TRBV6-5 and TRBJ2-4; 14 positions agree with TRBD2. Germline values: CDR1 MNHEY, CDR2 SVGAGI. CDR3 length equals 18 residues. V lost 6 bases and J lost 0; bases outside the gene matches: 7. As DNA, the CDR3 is TGTGCCAGCAGCTCCGGACTAGCGGGGGGCCTAGCCAAAAACATTCAGTACTTC. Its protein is CASSSGLAGGLAKNIQYF.

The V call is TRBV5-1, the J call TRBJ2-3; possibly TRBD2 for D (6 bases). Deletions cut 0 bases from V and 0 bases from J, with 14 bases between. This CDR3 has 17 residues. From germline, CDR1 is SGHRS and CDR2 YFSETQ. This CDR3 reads CASSLAGDGGSTDTQYF. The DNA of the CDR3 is TGCGCCAGCAGCTTGGCCGGGGACGGGGGAAGCACAGATACGCAGTATTTT. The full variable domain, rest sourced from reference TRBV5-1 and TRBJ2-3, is KAGVTQTPRYLIKTRGQQVTLSCSPISGHRSVSWYQQTPGQGLQFLFEYFSETQRNKGNFPGRFSGRQFSNSRSEMNVSTLELGDSALYLCASSLAGDGGSTDTQYFGPGTRLTVL.

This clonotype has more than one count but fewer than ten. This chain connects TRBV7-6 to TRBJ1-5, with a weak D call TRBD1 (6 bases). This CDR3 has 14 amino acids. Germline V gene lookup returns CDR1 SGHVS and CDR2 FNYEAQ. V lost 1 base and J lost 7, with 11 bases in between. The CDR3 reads CASSLVTGDQPQHF. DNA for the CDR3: TGTGCCAGCAGCTTAGTGACAGGTGACCAGCCCCAGCATTTT.

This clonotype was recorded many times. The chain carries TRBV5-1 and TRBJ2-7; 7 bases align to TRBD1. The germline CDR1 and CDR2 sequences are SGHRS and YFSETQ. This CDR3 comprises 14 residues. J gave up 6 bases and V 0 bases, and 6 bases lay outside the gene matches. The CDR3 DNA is TGCGCCAGCAGCTTGGGACAGGGAACGGGCGAGCAGTACGTC. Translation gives CASSLGQGTGEQYV.

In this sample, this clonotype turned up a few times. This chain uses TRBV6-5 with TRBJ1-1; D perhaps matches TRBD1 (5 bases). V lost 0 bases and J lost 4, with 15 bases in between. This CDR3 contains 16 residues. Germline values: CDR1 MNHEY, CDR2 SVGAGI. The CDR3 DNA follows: TGTGCCAGCAGTTACTCGTTGGGGCTCGGGAGCACTGAAGCTTTCTTT. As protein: CASSYSLGLGSTEAFF.

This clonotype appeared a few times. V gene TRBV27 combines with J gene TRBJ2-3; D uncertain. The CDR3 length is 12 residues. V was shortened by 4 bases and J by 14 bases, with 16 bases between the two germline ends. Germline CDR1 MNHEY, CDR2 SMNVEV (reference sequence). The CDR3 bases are TGTGCCAGCAGTTCTTACACGGATAGAAGGTATTTT. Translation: CASSSYTDRRYF.

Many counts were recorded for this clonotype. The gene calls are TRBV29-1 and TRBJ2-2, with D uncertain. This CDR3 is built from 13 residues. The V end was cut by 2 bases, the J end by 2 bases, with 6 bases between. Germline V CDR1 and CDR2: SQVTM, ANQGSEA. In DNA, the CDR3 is TGCAGCGTTGAAAACTTAAACACCGGGGAGCTGTTTTTT. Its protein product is CSVENLNTGELFF.

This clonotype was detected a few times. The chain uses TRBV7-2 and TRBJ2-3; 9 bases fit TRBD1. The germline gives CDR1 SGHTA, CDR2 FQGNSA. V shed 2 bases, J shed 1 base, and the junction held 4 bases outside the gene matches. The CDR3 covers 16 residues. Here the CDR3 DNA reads TGTGCCAGCAGCTTAAGGCGGGACAGGGGCACAGATACGCAGTATTTT. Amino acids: CASSLRRDRGTDTQYF.

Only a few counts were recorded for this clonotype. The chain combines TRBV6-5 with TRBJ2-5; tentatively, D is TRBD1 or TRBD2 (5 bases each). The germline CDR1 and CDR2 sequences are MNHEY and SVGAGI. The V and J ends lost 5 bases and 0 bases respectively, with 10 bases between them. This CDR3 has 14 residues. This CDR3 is CASSLPGHQETQYF. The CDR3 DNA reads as TGTGCCAGCAGTCTACCGGGACACCAAGAGACCCAGTACTTC.

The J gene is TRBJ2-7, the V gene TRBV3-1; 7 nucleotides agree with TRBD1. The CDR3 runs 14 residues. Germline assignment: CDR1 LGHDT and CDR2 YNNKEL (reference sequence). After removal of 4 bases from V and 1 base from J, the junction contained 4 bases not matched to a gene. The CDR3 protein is CASSRGGQSYEQYF. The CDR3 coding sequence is TGTGCCAGCAGCCGTGGGGGACAGTCCTACGAGCAGTACTTC.

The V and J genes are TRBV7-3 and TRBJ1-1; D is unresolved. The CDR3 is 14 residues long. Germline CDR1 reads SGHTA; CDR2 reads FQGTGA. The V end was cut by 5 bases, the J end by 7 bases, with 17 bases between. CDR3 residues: CASSAIAGTHEAFF. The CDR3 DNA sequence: TGTGCCAGCAGCGCAATAGCGGGAACGCATGAAGCTTTCTTT.